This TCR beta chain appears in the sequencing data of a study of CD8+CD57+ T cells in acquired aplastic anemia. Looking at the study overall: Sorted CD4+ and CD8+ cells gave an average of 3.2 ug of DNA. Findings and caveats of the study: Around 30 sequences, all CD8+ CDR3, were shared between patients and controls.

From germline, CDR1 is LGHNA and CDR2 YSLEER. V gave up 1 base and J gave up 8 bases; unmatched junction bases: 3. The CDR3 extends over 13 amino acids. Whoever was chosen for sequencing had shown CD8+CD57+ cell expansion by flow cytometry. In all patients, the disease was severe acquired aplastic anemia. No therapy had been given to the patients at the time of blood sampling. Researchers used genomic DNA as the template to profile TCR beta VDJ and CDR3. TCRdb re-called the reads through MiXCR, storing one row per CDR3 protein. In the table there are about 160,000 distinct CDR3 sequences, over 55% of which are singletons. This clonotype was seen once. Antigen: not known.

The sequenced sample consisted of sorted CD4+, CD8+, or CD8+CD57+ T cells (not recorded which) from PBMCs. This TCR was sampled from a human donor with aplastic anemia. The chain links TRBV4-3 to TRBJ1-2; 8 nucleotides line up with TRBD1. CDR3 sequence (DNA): TGCGCCAGCAGCCAAGGTGCAGGGGGCGGCTACACCTTC. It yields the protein CASSQGAGGGYTF.